The 26 T cell receptor beta chains below come from one sample, sequenced in a study of blood T cells in healthy people across ages. A second PCR of about 7 to 11 cycles used a sample-barcoded 5' primer and a J-beta primer mix. MiXCR, run by TCRdb on the 5' RACE reads, gives a single entry per CDR3 protein. The data hold roughly 500,000 distinct CDR3 sequences, with 27% observed a single time. Sequenced sample: blood. The receptors derive from a woman in her sixties or seventies in good health.

This clonotype has more than one count but fewer than ten. The chain carries TRBV7-9 and TRBJ2-7; D gene unclear. The germline CDR1 and CDR2 sequences are SEHNR and FQNEAQ (reference sequence). The CDR3 spans 13 residues. The germline V and J ends were trimmed by 2 bases and 5 bases, with 10 bases remaining between them. This CDR3 is CASSLPSSDEQYF. CDR3 coding DNA: TGTGCCAGCAGCTTACCCAGTTCCGACGAGCAGTACTTC.

The table lists this clonotype with a few counts. The rearrangement uses TRBV11-2 and TRBJ2-3; 9 bases map to TRBD2. Looked up from germline, CDR1 is SGHAT and CDR2 is FQNNGV. The CDR3 runs 15 residues. V lost 3 bases and J lost 4; bases outside the gene matches: 5. The CDR3 coding sequence is TGTGCCAGCAGCTTTAGCGGGGGAACTTCAGATACGCAGTATTTT. Encoded protein: CASSFSGGTSDTQYF.

This clonotype has just a few counts. The chain is built from TRBV6-1 and TRBJ2-2, with a weak D call TRBD2 (5 bases). Germline V gives CDR1 MNHNS, CDR2 SASEGT. Trimming removed 6 bases from V and 7 bases from J, with 15 bases in between. The CDR3 has 14 amino acids. The CDR3 here is CASSPEGIDGELFF. CDR3 nucleotide sequence: TGTGCCAGCAGCCCTGAGGGAATTGACGGGGAGCTGTTTTTT.

CDR3 DNA: TGTGCCAGCAGTCCTAGACCCGGGACGAGAAACAATGAGCAGTTCTTC. It codes for CASSPRPGTRNNEQFF. The chain uses TRBV7-6 and TRBJ2-1, with D tentatively TRBD1 or TRBD2 (5 bases each). Germline CDR1 is SGHVS and CDR2 is FNYEAQ. V was clipped by 6 bases and J by 5 bases, with 20 bases between them. The length of the CDR3 is 16 residues.

This sequence joins TRBV5-6 and TRBJ2-1; the D is unclear. V lost 2 bases to trimming and J lost 7 bases, with 13 bases between them. Germline V CDR1 and CDR2: SGHDT, YYEEEE. There are 14 residues in the CDR3. The DNA of the CDR3 is TGTGCCAGCAGCTTCGATAGGGTGGAGAATGAGCAGTTCTTC. Its protein is CASSFDRVENEQFF.

This clonotype was picked up a small number of times. The chain couples TRBV5-1 to TRBJ1-1; D is perhaps TRBD1 (5 bases). With 0 bases removed from V and 9 bases from J, the gap between germline ends came to 9 bases. CDR1 SGHRS and CDR2 YFSETQ come from the germline V gene. The CDR3 totals 12 residues. The CDR3 region has the DNA TGCGCCAGCAGCTTGGGGGGGTTCCAAGCTTTCTTT. It codes for CASSLGGFQAFF. Full variable domain (remainder filled in from reference TRBV5-1 and TRBJ1-1): KAGVTQTPRYLIKTRGQQVTLSCSPISGHRSVSWYQQTPGQGLQFLFEYFSETQRNKGNFPGRFSGRQFSNSRSEMNVSTLELGDSALYLCASSLGGFQAFFGQGTRLTVV.

This clonotype was counted between two and nine times. The junction departs from germline at one end; a sequencing error may be responsible. This chain uses TRBV6-1 with TRBJ2-2; D remains unclear. The CDR3 runs 15 residues. Per germline, CDR1 MNHNS and CDR2 SASEGT. The CDR3 DNA follows: TGTGCCAGCAGCGAAGCGACGCGCGGCACCGGGGAGCTGTTTTTT. Its translation: CASSEATRGTGELFF.

This clonotype was recorded a few times. This sequence joins TRBV9 and TRBJ2-4, with 7 bases fitting TRBD1. J gave up 8 bases and V 1 base, and 0 bases lay outside the gene matches. The CDR3 is made up of 12 amino acids. The germline V gene has CDR1 SGDLS and CDR2 YYNGEE. The CDR3 sequence: CASSVQGDIQYF. CDR3 in DNA: TGTGCCAGCAGCGTACAGGGGGACATTCAGTACTTC.

The chain combines TRBV7-2 with TRBJ2-7, with 14 bases matching TRBD2. CDR1 is SGHTA, CDR2 FQGNSA, per germline. Trimming at V came to 0 bases and at J to 7 bases, leaving 5 bases not matched to a gene. The CDR3 consists of 16 residues. This chain's CDR3 is CASSLAHGLAGGEQYF. The CDR3 DNA is TGTGCCAGCAGCTTAGCCCATGGACTAGCGGGGGGAGAGCAGTACTTC. Supplemented by reference TRBV7-2 and TRBJ2-7, the full variable domain reads GAGVSQSPSNKVTEKGKDVELRCDPISGHTALYWYRQSLGQGLEFLIYFQGNSAPDKSGLPSDRFSAERTGGSVSTLTIQRTQQEDSAVYLCASSLAHGLAGGEQYFGPGTRLTVT.

The rearrangement uses TRBV7-9 and TRBJ2-3; D is ambiguous. Per the germline V gene, CDR1 is SEHNR and CDR2 is FQNEAQ (reference sequence). CDR3 length equals 13 residues. Trimming pared 4 bases from V and 6 bases from J, leaving 11 bases between. This CDR3 is CASSSYFSDTQYF. In DNA, the CDR3 is TGTGCCAGCAGCTCCTACTTTTCGGATACGCAGTATTTT.

The chain is built from TRBV7-2 and TRBJ2-5; TRBD1 matches 8 bases. The CDR3 is 17 amino acids. Germline loops: CDR1 SGHTA, CDR2 FQGNSA. Trimming cost V 2 bases and J 1 base; bases outside gene matches: 9. The CDR3 DNA reads as TGTGCCAGCAGCTTAAGGGCGGCTGACAGGGGCCAAGAGACCCAGTACTTC. Translated: CASSLRAADRGQETQYF.

This chain's CDR3 is CASSLAGNPGGGETQYF. The CDR3 DNA is TGTGCCAGCAGCTTAGCCGGAAATCCGGGGGGCGGAGAGACCCAGTACTTC. The chain employs TRBV7-2 and TRBJ2-5; D possibly corresponds to TRBD2 (7 bases). Germline V gives CDR1 SGHTA, CDR2 FQGNSA. V was clipped by 0 bases and J by 4 bases, with 18 bases between them. CDR3 size: 17 residues.

V usage is TRBV3-1 and J usage is TRBJ1-1, with 9 bases lining up with TRBD1. The CDR3 has 16 amino acids. Losses at the gene ends were 7 bases for V and 1 base for J; bases not matched to a gene: 10. Germline V gene lookup returns CDR1 LGHDT and CDR2 YNNKEL (reference sequence). The CDR3 region has the DNA TGTGCCAGCACCCGGGGGACAGGGATGGGGAACACTGAAGCTTTCTTT. This gives the protein CASTRGTGMGNTEAFF.

The CDR3 sequence: CAGEGRMNTEAFF. The CDR3 DNA reads TGTGCCGGGGAGGGGAGAATGAACACTGAAGCTTTCTTT. The V call is TRBV30, the J call TRBJ1-1, with D perhaps TRBD1 (5 bases). The germline V and J ends were trimmed by 8 bases and 0 bases, with 13 bases remaining between them. This CDR3 is 13 amino acids long. Germline CDR1 is GTSNPN and CDR2 is SVGIG (reference sequence).

The V and J genes are TRBV6-2 or TRBV6-3 and TRBJ1-1; 7 bases align to TRBD1. The germline gives CDR1 MNHEY, CDR2 SVGEGT. V lost 7 bases and J lost 1; bases outside the gene matches: 6. The length of the CDR3 is 14 residues. In DNA, the CDR3 is TGTGCCAGCACCTCGGACAGGCCGAACACTGAAGCTTTCTTT. Amino acid sequence: CASTSDRPNTEAFF.

This clonotype appeared a few times. Here the CDR3 reads CASSLYRGSNQPQHF. In DNA, the CDR3 is TGTGCCAGCAGTTTATACAGGGGTAGCAATCAGCCCCAGCATTTT. The chain combines TRBV6-2 or TRBV6-3 with TRBJ1-5; 7 nucleotides line up with TRBD1. Germline CDR1 reads MNHEY; CDR2 reads SVGEGT. Trimming removed 4 bases from V and 0 bases from J; junction bases left unmatched: 3. There are 15 residues in the CDR3.

This clonotype was picked up a small number of times. The chain couples TRBV5-4 to TRBJ2-3, with D possibly TRBD1 on 6 matching bases. Per germline, CDR1 SGHNT and CDR2 YYREEE (reference sequence). The CDR3 contains 16 residues. V shed 2 bases and J shed 3 bases, with 16 bases lying between them. CDR3 nucleotide sequence: TGTGCCAGCAGCTTCTCCGGGGTGGGGGCAACAGATACGCAGTATTTT. This gives the protein CASSFSGVGATDTQYF.

This clonotype was picked up a small number of times. V gene TRBV6-1 combines with J gene TRBJ2-7; TRBD2 is a possible D gene (5 bases). CDR3 length equals 15 residues. CDR1 is MNHNS, CDR2 SASEGT, per germline. The V gene lost 4 bases and the J gene lost 2 bases, with 15 bases spanning the gap. The DNA for the CDR3 is TGTGCCAGCAGTGTCGAGGCGGGTACCGCCTACGAGCAGTACTTC. Amino acid sequence: CASSVEAGTAYEQYF.

This clonotype was detected ten times or more. The chain recombines TRBV7-2 with TRBJ1-2; TRBD1 aligns across 8 bases. With V trimmed by 5 bases and J by 7 bases, 18 bases remained unmatched. Germline V gives CDR1 SGHTA, CDR2 FQGNSA. The CDR3 totals 17 residues. DNA for the CDR3: TGTGCCAGCAGCCCCCAGCCCCCTGGACAGGGATTAGGTGGCTACACCTTC. Residues: CASSPQPPGQGLGGYTF.

The chain carries TRBV7-2 and TRBJ2-2, with 7 bases fitting TRBD1. The V gene's germline CDR1 is SGHTA and CDR2 FQGNSA. The CDR3 totals 17 residues. After removal of 1 base from V and 5 bases from J, the junction contained 10 bases not matched to a gene. CDR3 in amino acids: CASSLDYQRGRTGELFF. The CDR3 nucleotides read TGTGCCAGCAGCTTAGATTACCAAAGGGGGCGGACCGGGGAGCTGTTTTTT.

The genes are TRBV7-2 and TRBJ1-3; possible D gene TRBD1, 6 bases. Germline CDR1 reads SGHTA; CDR2 reads FQGNSA. Trimming left V 5 bases short and J 4 bases short, with 21 bases between. The CDR3 runs 17 residues. Here the CDR3 DNA reads TGTGCCAGCAGCCCCCAGAGCCTAACAGGGACGGGAAACACCATATATTTT. Translating gives CASSPQSLTGTGNTIYF.

The genes are TRBV6-6 and TRBJ2-2, with D possibly called TRBD1 or TRBD2 (6 bases each). The CDR3 runs to 15 residues. The V end was cut by 6 bases, the J end by 1 base, with 12 bases between. CDR1 is MNHNY, CDR2 SVGAGI, per germline (reference sequence). CDR3: CASRKGGLNTGELFF. The CDR3 nucleotides read TGTGCCAGCAGGAAAGGGGGGCTGAACACCGGGGAGCTGTTTTTT.

This clonotype was detected a few times. V and J are TRBV12-3 or TRBV12-4 and TRBJ2-1; 10 bases are shared with TRBD1. With 6 bases clipped from V and 0 bases from J, the junction kept 5 bases outside the gene matches. The CDR3 runs to 16 residues. The CDR3 protein is CASRMTGGSSYNEQFF. CDR3 in DNA: TGTGCCAGCAGAATGACAGGGGGCAGCTCCTACAATGAGCAGTTCTTC.

The chain joins TRBV3-1 to TRBJ1-5, with 7 bases that match TRBD1. The CDR3 loop spans 14 amino acids. CDR1 and CDR2 (germline): LGHDT, YNNKEL (reference sequence). The junction had 5 bases not matched to a gene; V was cut back by 4 bases and J by 5 bases. CDR3 sequence: CASSPTGADQPQHF. The CDR3 coding sequence is TGTGCCAGCAGCCCCACAGGGGCCGATCAGCCCCAGCATTTT.

The chain recombines TRBV7-8 with TRBJ1-4, with 11 bases identical to TRBD1. CDR1 and CDR2 from the germline V gene are SGHVS and FQNEAQ. The CDR3 consists of 15 residues. J was trimmed by 10 bases and V by 5 bases; bases with no gene match: 9. The CDR3 sequence: CASSPGTGGSRKLFF. CDR3 in DNA: TGTGCCAGCAGCCCGGGGACAGGGGGTTCTAGAAAACTGTTTTTT.

V gene TRBV11-2 combines with J gene TRBJ1-4; D call uncertain. The V and J ends lost 2 bases and 8 bases respectively, with 12 bases between them. The CDR3 has 14 residues. Germline assignment: CDR1 SGHAT and CDR2 FQNNGV. The CDR3 nucleotides are TGTGCCAGCAGCTTACTCCGGGAAGCCGAAAAACTGTTTTTT. Amino acids: CASSLLREAEKLFF.